One T cell receptor beta chain is described in this entry. The CDR3 extends over 14 amino acids. Losses at the gene ends were 4 bases for V and 2 bases for J; bases not matched to a gene: 5. Germline-derived CDR1 and CDR2 are SGHAT and FQNNGV. This entry belongs to a study of T cell changes during pregnancy in multiple sclerosis. Repertoires were generated with immunoSEQ multiplex PCR, while TCRdb's copy carries only in-frame clones and drops some. The sample has 88,000 or so clones, roughly nine tenths seen once; the top ten hold approximately 2.5%. The receptor was derived from a female donor with multiple sclerosis, enrolled in a pregnancy study. The material sequenced was peripheral blood, taken before pregnancy. The chain is built from TRBV11-2 and TRBJ2-7, with 7 positions matching TRBD1. The CDR3 here is CASSWTGPPYEQYF. For the CDR3, the DNA is TGTGCCAGCAGCTGGACAGGCCCCCCCTACGAGCAGTACTTC.